Listed below are T cell receptor beta chains from one sample, sequenced in a study of siplizumab effects on memory and regulatory T cells. Sequencing used immunoSEQ multiplex PCR; TCRdb keeps in-frame clones, though not all of them. The sample shows approximately 120,000 clones, around 92% of them seen only once. Material for sequencing was Tregs sorted from blood. The receptors originated from a human donor in good health. Both conserved end residues are part of each CDR3. The order of the fields is V gene, clone size, D gene, J gene, CDR3 protein, CDR3 DNA. The D gene is left open where the match is weak. Clone size is not always given. Where it is, it says once, few, many or a class for expanded clones.

>TRBV5-1|NA|TRBD1|TRBJ2-2
CASSPGAGQGNTGELFF
TGCGCCAGCAGCCCTGGGGCGGGACAGGGTAACACCGGGGAGCTGTTTTTT
>TRBV7-3|NA|TRBD2|TRBJ2-5
CASSLVPRGRAGETQYF
TGTGCCAGCAGCCTAGTCCCCCGCGGGAGGGCCGGGGAGACCCAGTACTTC
>TRBV5-1|NA|NA|TRBJ2-7
CASSSFTSYEQYF
TGCGCCAGCAGCTCCTTCACCTCCTACGAGCAGTACTTC
>TRBV4-1|NA|NA|TRBJ1-5
CASSQDDSWSQPQHF
TGCGCCAGCAGCCAAGATGACAGTTGGAGTCAGCCCCAGCATTTT
>TRBV10-3|NA|TRBD2|TRBJ2-1
CAISDQTSSDEQFF
TGTGCCATCAGTGACCAGACTAGCTCCGATGAGCAGTTCTTC
>TRBV6-6|NA|TRBD1|TRBJ2-7
CASSSADRGYEQYF
TGTGCCAGCAGTTCCGCGGACAGGGGATACGAGCAGTACTTC
>TRBV15|few|NA|TRBJ1-6
CATSRDGSPLHF
TGTGCCACCAGCAGAGATGGTTCACCCCTCCACTTT
>TRBV30|NA|TRBD1|TRBJ2-5
CAWSARDRALRTQYF
TGTGCCTGGAGTGCCCGGGACAGGGCCTTACGGACCCAGTACTTC
>TRBV5-1|NA|TRBD2|TRBJ2-7
CASSFSGSSYEQYF
TGCGCCAGCAGCTTTAGCGGGAGCTCCTACGAGCAGTACTTC
>TRBV7-2|NA|NA|TRBJ1-1
CASSLTVNTEAFF
TGTGCCAGCAGCCTGACAGTTAACACTGAAGCTTTCTTT
>TRBV30|NA|NA|TRBJ1-5
CAWSVGINQPQHF
TGTGCCTGGAGTGTTGGGATCAATCAGCCCCAGCATTTT
>TRBV5-1|once|NA|TRBJ1-1
CASSSAFWGAAEAFF
TGCGCCAGCAGCTCGGCCTTTTGGGGGGCCGCTGAAGCTTTCTTT
>TRBV7-6|NA|NA|TRBJ1-2
CASSLVSGTRPGGYTF
TGTGCCAGCAGCTTAGTATCCGGGACCAGACCTGGTGGCTACACCTTC
>TRBV4-1|NA|NA|TRBJ1-5
CASSQVEGRPQHF
TGCGCCAGCAGCCAAGTCGAGGGCCGGCCCCAGCATTTT
>TRBV27|few|TRBD2|TRBJ2-1
CASSSLTSWTSTNEQFF
TGTGCCAGCAGTTCCTTAACCTCCTGGACTAGCACGAATGAGCAGTTCTTC
>TRBV6-1|NA|NA|TRBJ1-1
CASGAMANMNTEAFF
TGTGCCAGCGGGGCGATGGCGAACATGAACACTGAAGCTTTCTTT
>TRBV5-1|NA|TRBD2|TRBJ2-5
CASSKGTKETQYF
TGCGCCAGCAGCAAAGGGACTAAAGAGACCCAGTACTTC
>TRBV10-1|few|NA|TRBJ2-7
CASSESNPPYEQYF
TGCGCCAGCAGTGAGTCGAACCCCCCCTACGAGCAGTACTTC
>TRBV5-4|NA|NA|TRBJ2-7
CASSSGLGAYEQYF
TGTGCCAGCAGCTCGGGTCTGGGGGCCTACGAGCAGTACTTC
>TRBV5-1|NA|NA|TRBJ2-1
CASSPSGGSKDYNEQFF
TGCGCCAGCAGCCCCTCGGGTGGATCGAAGGACTACAATGAGCAGTTCTTC
>TRBV20-1|NA|NA|TRBJ2-7
CSARGGYEQYF
TGCAGTGCTAGAGGGGGCTACGAGCAGTACTTC
>TRBV19|NA|TRBD1|TRBJ1-5
CASSPPDRGNQPQHF
TGTGCCAGTAGCCCCCCCGACAGGGGGAATCAGCCCCAGCATTTT
>TRBV27|NA|NA|TRBJ1-5
CASNSGWSNQPQHF
TGTGCCAGCAACTCGGGGTGGAGCAATCAGCCCCAGCATTTT
>TRBV10-2|NA|TRBD2|TRBJ2-5
CASSSASGGGETQYF
TGCGCCAGCAGTTCCGCTAGCGGGGGGGGAGAGACCCAGTACTTC
>TRBV7-8|NA|NA|TRBJ2-4
CASSLYAGVLYF
TGTGCCAGCAGCTTATATGCAGGGGTATTGTACTTC
>TRBV6-5|NA|TRBD2|TRBJ2-7
CASSYTTSGSFYEQYF
TGTGCCAGCAGTTACACTACTAGCGGGAGTTTCTACGAGCAGTACTTC
>TRBV7-2|NA|NA|TRBJ2-7
CASSYRPNYEQYF
TGTGCCAGCAGCTACCGCCCCAACTACGAGCAGTACTTC
>TRBV18|NA|TRBD1|TRBJ1-1
CASSPPDREETEAFF
TGTGCCAGCTCACCACCAGACAGGGAGGAAACTGAAGCTTTCTTT
>TRBV6-5|NA|NA|TRBJ2-7
CASSYREDGAYEQYF
TGTGCCAGCAGTTACCGAGAGGACGGGGCCTACGAGCAGTACTTC
>TRBV27|NA|NA|TRBJ2-1
CASSLGGFSYNEQFF
TGTGCCAGCAGTTTAGGCGGTTTCTCCTACAATGAGCAGTTCTTC
>TRBV2|NA|NA|TRBJ1-1
CASSENPGSNTEAFF
TGTGCCAGCAGTGAAAACCCAGGTTCGAACACTGAAGCTTTCTTT
>TRBV5-1|NA|NA|TRBJ1-2
CASSLSSPGRSYTF
TGCGCCAGCAGCTTGTCGTCCCCAGGTAGGAGCTACACCTTC